This is a list of T cell receptor beta chains from one sample in a study of blood T cell repertoires in COVID-19. The data were produced by immunoSEQ multiplex PCR, yet TCRdb's version contains in-frame clones alone and is incomplete. There are under 200,000 clones in the sample; about 88% occur only once, and about 6.5% lies in the top ten. Input material: peripheral blood. The source of these receptors is a woman of 80 years or more in a cohort sampled during active or convalescent COVID-19. CDR3s include the opening cysteine and the closing phenylalanine or tryptophan. The order of the fields is J gene, clone size, D gene, V gene, CDR3 protein, CDR3 DNA. A D gene is named only where the DNA matches it firmly. Not all rows give a size; the values are once, few, many and, for expanded clones, a class.

j_call: TRBJ1-5; clone_size: -; d_call: TRBD1; v_call: TRBV27; cdr3_aa: CASSPTGGINQPQHF; cdr3_nt: TGTGCCAGCAGTCCGACAGGGGGTATTAATCAGCCCCAGCATTTT
j_call: TRBJ1-4; clone_size: few; d_call: TRBD1; v_call: TRBV5-4; cdr3_aa: CASSIGQATNEKLFF; cdr3_nt: TGTGCCAGCAGCATCGGACAGGCAACTAATGAAAAACTGTTTTTT
j_call: TRBJ2-7; clone_size: -; d_call: -; v_call: TRBV28; cdr3_aa: CASSLGGRISYEQYF; cdr3_nt: TGTGCCAGCAGTTTAGGTGGGAGGATCTCCTACGAGCAGTACTTC
j_call: TRBJ1-6; clone_size: once; d_call: -; v_call: TRBV10-3; cdr3_aa: CAISDGFVAGAFGGSPLHF; cdr3_nt: TGTGCCATCAGTGATGGTTTCGTTGCAGGGGCCTTCGGTGGTTCACCCCTCCACTTT
j_call: TRBJ2-6; clone_size: -; d_call: TRBD1; v_call: TRBV15; cdr3_aa: CATSRFDLISGQGVSGANVLTF; cdr3_nt: TGTGCCACCAGCAGATTCGACCTCATAAGCGGACAGGGGGTTTCTGGGGCCAACGTCCTGACTTTC
j_call: TRBJ1-1; clone_size: -; d_call: TRBD1; v_call: TRBV5-1; cdr3_aa: CASSYGQGGTEAFF; cdr3_nt: TGCGCCAGCAGCTACGGACAGGGAGGGACTGAAGCTTTCTTT
j_call: TRBJ2-3; clone_size: -; d_call: TRBD2; v_call: TRBV18; cdr3_aa: CASSPLAGGTDTQYF; cdr3_nt: TGTGCCAGCTCACCACTAGCGGGAGGCACAGATACGCAGTATTTT
j_call: TRBJ2-1; clone_size: -; d_call: TRBD1; v_call: TRBV2; cdr3_aa: CASSEAQTGGGEQFF; cdr3_nt: TGTGCCAGCAGTGAAGCGCAAACAGGGGGCGGTGAGCAGTTCTTC
j_call: TRBJ1-4; clone_size: -; d_call: -; v_call: TRBV5-1; cdr3_aa: CASSLSGSNEKLFF; cdr3_nt: TGCGCCAGCAGCTTATCAGGGTCTAATGAAAAACTGTTTTTT
j_call: TRBJ1-1; clone_size: once; d_call: -; v_call: TRBV5-1; cdr3_aa: CASSLADLTVNTEAFF; cdr3_nt: TGCGCCAGCAGCTTGGCGGACCTGACAGTGAACACTGAAGCTTTCTTT
j_call: TRBJ2-1; clone_size: -; d_call: -; v_call: TRBV19; cdr3_aa: CASSMITGSFEQFF; cdr3_nt: TGTGCCAGTAGCATGATCACAGGTAGTTTTGAGCAGTTCTTC
j_call: TRBJ2-3; clone_size: -; d_call: -; v_call: TRBV2; cdr3_aa: CASSARASTTDTQYF; cdr3_nt: TGTGCCAGCAGTGCGCGGGCTAGCACCACAGATACGCAGTATTTT
j_call: TRBJ2-7; clone_size: -; d_call: -; v_call: TRBV2; cdr3_aa: CASSVQGSFYEQYF; cdr3_nt: TGTGCCAGCAGTGTGCAGGGGTCTTTCTACGAGCAGTACTTC
j_call: TRBJ2-7; clone_size: -; d_call: -; v_call: TRBV27; cdr3_aa: CASRLTGSYEQYF; cdr3_nt: TGTGCCAGCAGACTGACAGGTTCCTACGAGCAGTACTTC
j_call: TRBJ2-3; clone_size: -; d_call: -; v_call: TRBV5-1; cdr3_aa: CASSLPEPTDTQYF; cdr3_nt: TGCGCCAGCAGCTTGCCAGAACCCACAGATACGCAGTATTTT
j_call: TRBJ1-1; clone_size: -; d_call: TRBD1; v_call: TRBV6-2/TRBV6-3; cdr3_aa: CASSYRRGRPAEAFF; cdr3_nt: TGTGCCAGCAGTTATAGGAGGGGGCGCCCGGCTGAAGCTTTCTTT
j_call: TRBJ2-3; clone_size: -; d_call: TRBD2; v_call: TRBV27; cdr3_aa: CASSAYVGGLAGANTDTQYF; cdr3_nt: TGTGCCAGCAGTGCATATGTGGGGGGACTAGCGGGAGCTAACACAGATACGCAGTATTTT
j_call: TRBJ2-1; clone_size: -; d_call: -; v_call: TRBV7-9; cdr3_aa: CASSFGRANEQFF; cdr3_nt: TGTGCCAGCAGCTTTGGGAGAGCCAATGAGCAGTTCTTC
j_call: TRBJ1-2; clone_size: -; d_call: TRBD1; v_call: TRBV27; cdr3_aa: CASSAGQGKEGMYGYTF; cdr3_nt: TGTGCCAGCAGTGCGGGACAGGGCAAGGAGGGCATGTATGGCTACACCTTC
j_call: TRBJ1-6; clone_size: -; d_call: -; v_call: TRBV7-2; cdr3_aa: CASSASGNNSPLHF; cdr3_nt: TGTGCCAGCTCGGCGAGCGGGAATAATTCACCCCTCCACTTT
j_call: TRBJ2-1; clone_size: -; d_call: -; v_call: TRBV7-2; cdr3_aa: CASSTVLGSYNEQFF; cdr3_nt: TGTGCCAGCAGCACGGTGCTTGGCTCCTACAATGAGCAGTTCTTC
j_call: TRBJ1-1; clone_size: -; d_call: -; v_call: TRBV29-1; cdr3_aa: CSVEGGGMDYTEAFF; cdr3_nt: TGCAGCGTTGAAGGGGGCGGAATGGATTATACTGAAGCTTTCTTT
j_call: TRBJ1-3; clone_size: once; d_call: -; v_call: TRBV12-3/TRBV12-4; cdr3_aa: CASRQGEGNTIYF; cdr3_nt: TGTGCCAGCAGACAGGGAGAGGGAAACACCATATATTTT
j_call: TRBJ2-3; clone_size: -; d_call: TRBD2; v_call: TRBV20-1; cdr3_aa: CSASPHKGRVTTDTQYF; cdr3_nt: TGCAGTGCTAGTCCCCACAAAGGGAGGGTGACCACAGATACGCAGTATTTT
j_call: TRBJ1-5; clone_size: -; d_call: -; v_call: TRBV27; cdr3_aa: CASSPTGNQPQHF; cdr3_nt: TGTGCCAGCAGTCCTACAGGGAATCAGCCCCAGCATTTT
j_call: TRBJ2-2; clone_size: -; d_call: TRBD2; v_call: TRBV11-2; cdr3_aa: CASSNRLAGGTGELFF; cdr3_nt: TGTGCCAGCAGCAATCGACTAGCGGGGGGTACCGGGGAGCTGTTTTTT
j_call: TRBJ2-3; clone_size: -; d_call: TRBD2; v_call: TRBV5-1; cdr3_aa: CASSLRASGGTDTQYF; cdr3_nt: TGCGCCAGCAGCTTGAGGGCTAGCGGGGGCACAGATACGCAGTATTTT
j_call: TRBJ1-1; clone_size: -; d_call: -; v_call: TRBV30; cdr3_aa: CAWSRGFETEAFF; cdr3_nt: TGTGCCTGGAGTCGCGGGTTTGAGACTGAAGCTTTCTTT
j_call: TRBJ2-3; clone_size: -; d_call: -; v_call: TRBV12-5; cdr3_aa: CASGPVSDDTQYF; cdr3_nt: TGTGCTAGTGGGCCAGTCAGTGATGATACGCAGTATTTT
j_call: TRBJ2-7; clone_size: -; d_call: TRBD2; v_call: TRBV19; cdr3_aa: CASSMGTIPYEQYF; cdr3_nt: TGTGCCAGTAGTATGGGGACTATACCCTACGAGCAGTACTTC
j_call: TRBJ1-1; clone_size: -; d_call: -; v_call: TRBV12-3/TRBV12-4; cdr3_aa: CASIDDWNTEAFF; cdr3_nt: TGTGCCAGCATTGACGACTGGAACACTGAAGCTTTCTTT
j_call: TRBJ1-3; clone_size: -; d_call: TRBD1; v_call: TRBV5-1; cdr3_aa: CASSLETGIYSGNTIYF; cdr3_nt: TGCGCCAGCAGCTTGGAGACAGGGATCTATTCTGGAAACACCATATATTTT
j_call: TRBJ1-5; clone_size: -; d_call: TRBD1; v_call: TRBV10-3; cdr3_aa: CAISAGTGVNQPQHF; cdr3_nt: TGTGCCATCAGTGCCGGAACAGGGGTCAATCAGCCCCAGCATTTT
j_call: TRBJ2-2; clone_size: -; d_call: TRBD1; v_call: TRBV2; cdr3_aa: CASSEQGATNTGELFF; cdr3_nt: TGTGCCAGCAGTGAACAGGGGGCGACGAACACCGGGGAGCTGTTTTTT
j_call: TRBJ2-5; clone_size: -; d_call: -; v_call: TRBV6-5; cdr3_aa: CASSLVAGRGETQYF; cdr3_nt: TGTGCCAGCAGTTTAGTTGCCGGGAGAGGGGAGACCCAGTACTTC
j_call: TRBJ2-7; clone_size: -; d_call: TRBD1; v_call: TRBV10-1; cdr3_aa: CASSERDSREQYF; cdr3_nt: TGCGCCAGCAGTGAGAGGGACAGCCGGGAGCAGTACTTC
j_call: TRBJ1-1; clone_size: -; d_call: -; v_call: TRBV28; cdr3_aa: CASSNGQHMNTEAFF; cdr3_nt: TGTGCCAGCAGTAACGGACAGCATATGAACACTGAAGCTTTCTTT
j_call: TRBJ1-6; clone_size: -; d_call: -; v_call: TRBV20-1; cdr3_aa: CSASDQGGSPLHF; cdr3_nt: TGCAGTGCTAGTGACCAGGGAGGTTCACCCCTCCACTTT
j_call: TRBJ2-1; clone_size: once; d_call: TRBD2; v_call: TRBV7-2; cdr3_aa: CASSLFSGGLNEQFF; cdr3_nt: TGTGCCAGCAGCTTATTTAGCGGGGGGTTGAATGAGCAGTTCTTC
j_call: TRBJ2-5; clone_size: -; d_call: -; v_call: TRBV11-3; cdr3_aa: CASTHPGLETQYF; cdr3_nt: TGTGCCAGCACCCATCCCGGGTTAGAGACCCAGTACTTC
j_call: TRBJ1-6; clone_size: -; d_call: -; v_call: TRBV6-4; cdr3_aa: CASSVEAGEFLHF; cdr3_nt: TGTGCCAGCAGTGTGGAGGCAGGGGAATTCCTCCACTTT
j_call: TRBJ2-2; clone_size: -; d_call: TRBD2; v_call: TRBV5-1; cdr3_aa: CASSGGRLAGGLGTGELFF; cdr3_nt: TGCGCCAGCAGCGGAGGTCGACTAGCGGGGGGCCTCGGGACCGGGGAGCTGTTTTTT
j_call: TRBJ1-2; clone_size: -; d_call: TRBD1; v_call: TRBV25-1; cdr3_aa: CASSFPGQGRNGYTF; cdr3_nt: TGTGCCAGCAGTTTCCCGGGACAGGGGAGAAATGGCTACACCTTC
j_call: TRBJ2-5; clone_size: -; d_call: TRBD1; v_call: TRBV28; cdr3_aa: CASRGAWGQESSRTQYF; cdr3_nt: TGTGCCAGCAGAGGGGCTTGGGGACAGGAATCAAGTCGGACCCAGTACTTC
j_call: TRBJ1-4; clone_size: -; d_call: -; v_call: TRBV10-1; cdr3_aa: CASSHAGDEKLFF; cdr3_nt: TGCGCCAGCAGCCACGCCGGGGATGAAAAACTGTTTTTT
j_call: TRBJ2-7; clone_size: once; d_call: TRBD1; v_call: TRBV7-2; cdr3_aa: CASSLARDRGSDEQYF; cdr3_nt: TGTGCCAGCAGCTTAGCCCGGGACAGGGGGAGTGACGAGCAGTACTTC
j_call: TRBJ1-6; clone_size: once; d_call: -; v_call: TRBV5-1; cdr3_aa: CASSQTAGRTNSPLHF; cdr3_nt: TGCGCCAGCTCCCAAACGGCGGGTCGGACTAATTCACCCCTCCACTTT